This T cell receptor beta chain was observed in a study of blood T cells in healthy people across ages. This clonotype has more than one count but fewer than ten. Together with a sample-barcoded 5' primer, a J-beta primer mix was included in a second PCR lasting roughly 6 to 12 cycles. Using its own MiXCR run on the 5' RACE reads, TCRdb lists one record per CDR3 protein. The sample includes about 780,000 distinct CDR3 sequences, 35% to 50% seen only once; the top ten take around 18%. Germline loops: CDR1 SGHTA, CDR2 FQGNSA. V was pared by 5 bases and J by 11 bases, with 21 bases between. The CDR3 length is 14 residues.

The sequenced material came from blood. The TCR sequence derives from an elderly man in good health. The chain couples TRBV7-2 to TRBJ2-5; no clear D gene. The CDR3 reads CASSRRLDGNEQYF. The CDR3 region has the DNA TGTGCCAGCAGCCGCAGACTCGACGGCAATGAGCAGTACTTC.